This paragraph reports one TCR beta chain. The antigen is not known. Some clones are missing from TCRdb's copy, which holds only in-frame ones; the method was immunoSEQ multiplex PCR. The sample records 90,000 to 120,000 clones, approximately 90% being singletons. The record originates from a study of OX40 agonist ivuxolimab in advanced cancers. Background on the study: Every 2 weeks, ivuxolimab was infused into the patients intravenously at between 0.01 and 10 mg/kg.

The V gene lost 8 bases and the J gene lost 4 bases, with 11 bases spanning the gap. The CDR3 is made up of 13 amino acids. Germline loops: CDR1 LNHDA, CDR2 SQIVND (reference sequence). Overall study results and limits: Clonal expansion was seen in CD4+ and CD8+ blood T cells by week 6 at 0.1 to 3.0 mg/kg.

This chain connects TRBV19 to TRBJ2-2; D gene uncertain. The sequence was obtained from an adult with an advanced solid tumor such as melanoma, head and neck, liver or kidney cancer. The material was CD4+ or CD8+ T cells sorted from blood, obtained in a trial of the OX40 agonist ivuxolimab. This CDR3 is CASGESATGELFF. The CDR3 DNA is TGTGCCAGTGGTGAGAGCGCCACCGGGGAGCTGTTTTTT.